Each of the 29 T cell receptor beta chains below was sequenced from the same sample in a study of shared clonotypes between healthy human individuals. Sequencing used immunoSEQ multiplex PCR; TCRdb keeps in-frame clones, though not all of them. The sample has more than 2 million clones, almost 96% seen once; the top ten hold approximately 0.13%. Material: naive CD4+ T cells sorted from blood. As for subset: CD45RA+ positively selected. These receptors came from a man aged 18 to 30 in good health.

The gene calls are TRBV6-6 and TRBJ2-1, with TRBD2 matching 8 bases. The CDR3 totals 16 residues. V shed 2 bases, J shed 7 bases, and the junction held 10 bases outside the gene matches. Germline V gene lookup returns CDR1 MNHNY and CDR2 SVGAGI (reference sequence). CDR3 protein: CASSYAPERELNEQFF. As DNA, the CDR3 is TGTGCCAGCAGTTACGCCCCGGAGCGGGAGTTGAATGAGCAGTTCTTC.

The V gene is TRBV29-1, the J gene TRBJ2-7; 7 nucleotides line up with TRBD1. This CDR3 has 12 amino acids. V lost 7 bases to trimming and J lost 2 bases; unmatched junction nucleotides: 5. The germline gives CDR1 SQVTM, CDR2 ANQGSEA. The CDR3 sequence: CSAGDSAYEQYF. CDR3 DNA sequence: TGCAGCGCAGGGGACAGCGCCTACGAGCAGTACTTC.

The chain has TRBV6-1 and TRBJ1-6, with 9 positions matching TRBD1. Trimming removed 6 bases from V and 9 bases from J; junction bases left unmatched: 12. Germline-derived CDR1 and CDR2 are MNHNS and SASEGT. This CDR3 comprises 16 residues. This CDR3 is CASRELTGGVGSPLHF. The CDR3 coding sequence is TGTGCCAGCAGGGAACTCACAGGGGGCGTTGGTTCACCCCTCCACTTT.

The CDR3 spells CASRDRTGNTEAFF. DNA of the CDR3: TGTGCCAGCAGGGACAGGACAGGGAACACTGAAGCTTTCTTT. The rearrangement links TRBV2 to TRBJ1-1, with 7 bases aligning to TRBD1. Germline V lookup: CDR1 SNHLY, CDR2 FYNNEI. CDR3 length equals 14 residues. Trimming removed 6 bases from V and 1 base from J; junction bases left unmatched: 5.

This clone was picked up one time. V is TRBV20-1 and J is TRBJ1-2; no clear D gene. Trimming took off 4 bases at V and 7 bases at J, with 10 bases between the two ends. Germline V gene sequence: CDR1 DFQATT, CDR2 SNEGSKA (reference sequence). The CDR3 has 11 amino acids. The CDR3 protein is CSATKVGGYTF. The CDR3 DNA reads TGCAGTGCTACCAAGGTCGGTGGCTACACCTTC.

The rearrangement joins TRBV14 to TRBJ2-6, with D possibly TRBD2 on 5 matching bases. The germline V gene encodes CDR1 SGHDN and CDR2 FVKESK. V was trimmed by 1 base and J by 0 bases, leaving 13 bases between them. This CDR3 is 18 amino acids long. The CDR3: CASSQVRGRGSGANVLTF. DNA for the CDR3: TGTGCCAGCAGCCAAGTGAGAGGGAGAGGCTCTGGGGCCAACGTCCTGACTTTC.

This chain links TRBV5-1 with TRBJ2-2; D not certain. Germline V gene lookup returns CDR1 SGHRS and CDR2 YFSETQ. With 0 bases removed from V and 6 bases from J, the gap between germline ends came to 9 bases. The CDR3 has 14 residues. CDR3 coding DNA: TGCGCCAGCAGCTTGGCCGTAGTTTCCGGGGAGCTGTTTTTT. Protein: CASSLAVVSGELFF.

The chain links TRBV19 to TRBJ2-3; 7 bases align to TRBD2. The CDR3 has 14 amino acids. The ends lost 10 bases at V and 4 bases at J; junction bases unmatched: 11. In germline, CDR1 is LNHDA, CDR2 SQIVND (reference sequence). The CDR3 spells CATREAGSADTQYF. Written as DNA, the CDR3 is TGTGCCACCCGGGAGGCAGGGTCAGCAGATACGCAGTATTTT.

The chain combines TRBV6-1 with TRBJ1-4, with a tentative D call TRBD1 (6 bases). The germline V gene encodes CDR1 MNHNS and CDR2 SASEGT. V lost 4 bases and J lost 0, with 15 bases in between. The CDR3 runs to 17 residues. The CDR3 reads CASSGGASYATNEKLFF. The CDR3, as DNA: TGTGCCAGCAGTGGGGGGGCAAGCTATGCAACTAATGAAAAACTGTTTTTT.

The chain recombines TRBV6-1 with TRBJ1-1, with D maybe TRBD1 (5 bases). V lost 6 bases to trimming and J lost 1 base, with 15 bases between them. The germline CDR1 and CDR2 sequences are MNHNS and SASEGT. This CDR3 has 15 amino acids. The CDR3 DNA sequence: TGTGCCAGCAGGGAAACCTTGGGGGGGAACACTGAAGCTTTCTTT. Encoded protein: CASRETLGGNTEAFF.

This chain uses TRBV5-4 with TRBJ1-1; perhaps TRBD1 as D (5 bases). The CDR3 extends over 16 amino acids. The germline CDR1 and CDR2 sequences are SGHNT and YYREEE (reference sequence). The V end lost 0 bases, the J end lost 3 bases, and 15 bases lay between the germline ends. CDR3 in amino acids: CASSLVGVRRDTEAFF. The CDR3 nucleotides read TGTGCCAGCAGCTTGGTAGGGGTCAGGAGGGACACTGAAGCTTTCTTT.

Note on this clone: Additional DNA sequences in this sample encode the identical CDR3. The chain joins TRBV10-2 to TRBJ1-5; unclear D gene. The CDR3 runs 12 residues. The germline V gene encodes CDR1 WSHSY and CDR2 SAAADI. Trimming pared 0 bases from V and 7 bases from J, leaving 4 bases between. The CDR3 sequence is CASSESGQPQHF. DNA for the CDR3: TGCGCCAGCAGTGAGTCTGGACAGCCCCAGCATTTT.

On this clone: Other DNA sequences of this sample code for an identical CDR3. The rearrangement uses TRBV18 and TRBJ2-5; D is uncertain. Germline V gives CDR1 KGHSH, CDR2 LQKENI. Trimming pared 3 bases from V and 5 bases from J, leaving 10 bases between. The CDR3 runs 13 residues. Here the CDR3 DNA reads TGTGCCAGCTCACCCCCGTTGCTTGAGACCCAGTACTTC. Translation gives CASSPPLLETQYF.

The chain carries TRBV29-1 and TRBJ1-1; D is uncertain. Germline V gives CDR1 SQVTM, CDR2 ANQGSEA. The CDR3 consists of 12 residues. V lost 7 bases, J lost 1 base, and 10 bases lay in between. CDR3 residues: CSDLMRNTEAFF. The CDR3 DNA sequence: TGCAGCGACCTGATGAGGAACACTGAAGCTTTCTTT.

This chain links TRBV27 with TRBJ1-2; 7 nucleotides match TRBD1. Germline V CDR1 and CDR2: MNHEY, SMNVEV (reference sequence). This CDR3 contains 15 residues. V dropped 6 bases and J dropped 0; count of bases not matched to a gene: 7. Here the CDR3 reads CASRDRATPNYGYTF. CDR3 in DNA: TGTGCCAGCAGAGACAGGGCTACCCCTAACTATGGCTACACCTTC.

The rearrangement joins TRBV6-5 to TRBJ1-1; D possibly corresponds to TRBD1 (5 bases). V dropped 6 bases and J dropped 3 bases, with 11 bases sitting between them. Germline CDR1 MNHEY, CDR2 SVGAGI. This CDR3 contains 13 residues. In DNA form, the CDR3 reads TGTGCCAGCAGCAGGGTGAGGGACACTGAAGCTTTCTTT. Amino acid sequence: CASSRVRDTEAFF.

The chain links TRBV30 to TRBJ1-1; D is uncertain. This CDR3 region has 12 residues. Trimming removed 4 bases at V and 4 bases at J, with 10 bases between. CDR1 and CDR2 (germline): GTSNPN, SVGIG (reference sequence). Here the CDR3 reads CAWTRFGTEAFF. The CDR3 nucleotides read TGTGCCTGGACCAGATTTGGCACTGAAGCTTTCTTT.

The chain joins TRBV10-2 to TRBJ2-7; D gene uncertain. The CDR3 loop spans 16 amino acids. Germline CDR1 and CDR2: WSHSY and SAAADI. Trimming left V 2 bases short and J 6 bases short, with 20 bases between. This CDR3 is CASSEPFRTPFGEQYF. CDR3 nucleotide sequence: TGCGCCAGCAGTGAGCCTTTTAGGACCCCCTTCGGCGAGCAGTACTTC.

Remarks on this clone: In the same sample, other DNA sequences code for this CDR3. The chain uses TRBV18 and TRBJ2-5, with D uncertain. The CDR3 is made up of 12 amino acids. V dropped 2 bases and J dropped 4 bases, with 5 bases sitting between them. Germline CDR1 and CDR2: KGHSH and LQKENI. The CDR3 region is CASSPAGETQYF. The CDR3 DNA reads TGTGCCAGCTCACCAGCCGGAGAGACCCAGTACTTC.

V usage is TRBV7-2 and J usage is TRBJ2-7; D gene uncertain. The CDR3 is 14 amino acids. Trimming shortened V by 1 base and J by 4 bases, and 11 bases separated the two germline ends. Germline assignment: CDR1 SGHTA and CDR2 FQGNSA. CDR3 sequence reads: CASSLVPLLYEQYF. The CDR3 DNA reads TGTGCCAGCAGCTTAGTTCCACTCTTGTACGAGCAGTACTTC.

CDR3 loop: CASSLSGGGRETQYF. Written as DNA, the CDR3 is TGCGCCAGCAGCTTGTCAGGCGGAGGGCGGGAGACCCAGTACTTC. The J gene is TRBJ2-5, the V gene TRBV5-1; TRBD2 is a possible D gene (6 bases). The germline V gene encodes CDR1 SGHRS and CDR2 YFSETQ. There are 15 residues in the CDR3. Trimming left V 1 base short and J 5 bases short, with 15 bases between.

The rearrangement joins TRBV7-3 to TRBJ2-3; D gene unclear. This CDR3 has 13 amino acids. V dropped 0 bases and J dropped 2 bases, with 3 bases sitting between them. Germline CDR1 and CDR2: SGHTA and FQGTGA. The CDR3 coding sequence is TGTGCCAGCAGCTTAACCAACACAGATACGCAGTATTTT. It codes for CASSLTNTDTQYF.

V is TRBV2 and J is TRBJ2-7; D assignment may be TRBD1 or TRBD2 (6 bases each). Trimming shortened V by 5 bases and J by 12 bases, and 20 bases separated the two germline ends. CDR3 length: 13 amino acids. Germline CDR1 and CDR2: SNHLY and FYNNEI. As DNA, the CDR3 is TGTGCCAGCAGTAACGAACCCCTTGGAGGGGGGTACTTC. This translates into CASSNEPLGGGYF.

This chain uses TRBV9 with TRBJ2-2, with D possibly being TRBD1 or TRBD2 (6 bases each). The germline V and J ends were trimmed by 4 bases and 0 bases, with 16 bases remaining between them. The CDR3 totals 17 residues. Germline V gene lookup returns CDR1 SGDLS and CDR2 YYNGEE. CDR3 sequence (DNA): TGTGCCAGCAGCCCCCAAGGGGGGTTCTCGAACACCGGGGAGCTGTTTTTT. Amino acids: CASSPQGGFSNTGELFF.

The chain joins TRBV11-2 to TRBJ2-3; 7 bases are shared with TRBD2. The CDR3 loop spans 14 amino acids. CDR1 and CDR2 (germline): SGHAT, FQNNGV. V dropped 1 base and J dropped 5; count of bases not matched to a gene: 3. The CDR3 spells CASSLVPGGDTQYF. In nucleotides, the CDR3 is TGTGCCAGCAGCTTAGTACCGGGAGGAGATACGCAGTATTTT.

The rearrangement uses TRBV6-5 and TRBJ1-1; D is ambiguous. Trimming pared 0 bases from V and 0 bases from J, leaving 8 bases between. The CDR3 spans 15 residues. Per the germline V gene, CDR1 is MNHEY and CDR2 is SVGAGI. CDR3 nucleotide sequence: TGTGCCAGCAGTTACTCGTGGAACATGAACACTGAAGCTTTCTTT. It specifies CASSYSWNMNTEAFF.

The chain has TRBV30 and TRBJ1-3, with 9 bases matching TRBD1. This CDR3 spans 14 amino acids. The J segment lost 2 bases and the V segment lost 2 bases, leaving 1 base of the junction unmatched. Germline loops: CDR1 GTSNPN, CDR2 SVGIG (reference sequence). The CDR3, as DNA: TGTGCCTGGAGTCGACAGGGGGCTGGAAACACCATATATTTT. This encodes CAWSRQGAGNTIYF.

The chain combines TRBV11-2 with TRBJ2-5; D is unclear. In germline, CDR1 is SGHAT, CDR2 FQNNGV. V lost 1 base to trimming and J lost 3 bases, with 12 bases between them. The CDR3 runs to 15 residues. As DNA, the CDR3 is TGTGCCAGCAGCTTAGGGTCGGGTAGGGAAGAGACCCAGTACTTC. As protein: CASSLGSGREETQYF. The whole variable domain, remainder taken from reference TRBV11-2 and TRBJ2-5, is EAGVAQSPRYKIIEKRQSVAFWCNPISGHATLYWYQQILGQGPKLLIQFQNNGVVDDSQLPKDRFSAERLKGVDSTLKIQPAKLEDSAVYLCASSLGSGREETQYFGPGTRLLVL.

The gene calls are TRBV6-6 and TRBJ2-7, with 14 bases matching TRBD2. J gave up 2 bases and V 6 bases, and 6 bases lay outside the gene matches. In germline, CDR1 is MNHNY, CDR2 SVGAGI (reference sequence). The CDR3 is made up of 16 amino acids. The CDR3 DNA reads TGTGCCAGCAGCCGGGGGACTAGCGGGGGCACCTACGAGCAGTACTTC. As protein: CASSRGTSGGTYEQYF.